This T cell receptor (beta chain) is from a study of CD8 T cells in Susac syndrome. RNA in amounts of roughly 0.5 to 1 ug was reverse transcribed with random hexamers. Amplification of TCR beta CDR3 across 54 Vbeta and 13 Jbeta was performed with immunoSEQ multiplex PCR. TCRdb ran MiXCR on the immunoSEQ multiplex PCR reads and lists one entry per CDR3 protein. Here the sample spans 100,000 to 150,000 distinct CDR3 sequences, approximately 79% being singletons. The study sequenced TCR beta in blood CD8+ and CD4+ T cells. The CD8+ and CD4+ T cells were negatively isolated, with the TEMRA cells enriched by FACS. The V and J ends lost 6 bases and 3 bases, in that order; junction bases with no gene match: 6. The CDR3 loop spans 14 amino acids. Germline CDR1 and CDR2: MNHEY and SMNVEV (reference sequence).

The origin of this receptor is a human donor with multiple sclerosis. This chain links TRBV27 with TRBJ2-7; 9 positions match TRBD1. Material for sequencing was CD8+ T cells from PBMCs. The CDR3 DNA is TGTGCCAGCAGCCCGGGGGGACAGGGCTACGAGCAGTACTTC. It yields the protein CASSPGGQGYEQYF.